These T cell receptor beta chains were read from a single sample in a study of blood T cell repertoires in COVID-19. Generated by immunoSEQ multiplex PCR, the TCRdb table keeps only in-frame clones and is missing some. The table records roughly 100,000 clones, about 91% of them present only once. Material for sequencing was peripheral blood. The receptor source for this set is a human donor in a cohort sampled during active COVID-19. Both conserved end residues are part of each CDR3. D genes are given only for firm matches. Rows may omit the clone size; those that give it use once, few, many or a size class.

>TRBV3-1/TRBV3-2|TRBJ1-5|.|.
CASSQGTGSRQPQHF
TGTGCCAGCAGCCAGGGCACAGGGAGTAGACAGCCCCAGCATTTT
>TRBV27|TRBJ2-7|.|.
CASRPPREGTYEQYF
TGTGCCAGCCGACCTCCCAGGGAAGGAACCTACGAGCAGTACTTC
>TRBV29-1|TRBJ2-7|once|TRBD1
CSVGQGASFNEQYF
TGCAGCGTCGGACAGGGAGCTAGTTTTAACGAGCAGTACTTC
>TRBV19|TRBJ1-2|.|TRBD1
CASSITRQGINYGYTF
TGTGCCAGTAGTATTACCCGACAGGGAATCAACTATGGCTACACCTTC
>TRBV5-1|TRBJ1-6|.|.
CASSLNGELTPLHF
TGCGCCAGCAGCTTGAATGGCGAACTAACCCCCCTCCACTTT
>TRBV6-5|TRBJ1-1|once|TRBD1
CASKGQTNTEAFF
TGTGCCAGCAAGGGACAGACCAACACTGAAGCTTTCTTT
>TRBV10-1|TRBJ2-5|.|.
CASSENIQGAETQYF
TGCGCCAGCAGTGAGAACATCCAAGGGGCAGAGACCCAGTACTTC
>TRBV27|TRBJ1-6|.|.
CASTLGVLSSYNSPLHF
TGTGCCAGCACCCTAGGGGTCCTGAGCTCCTATAATTCACCCCTCCACTTT
>TRBV7-9|TRBJ2-7|.|TRBD1
CASSLDRGYEQYF
TGTGCCAGCAGCTTAGACAGGGGCTACGAGCAGTACTTC
>TRBV29-1|TRBJ2-7|.|.
CSVVRGLYEQYF
TGCAGCGTTGTCAGAGGGCTCTACGAGCAGTACTTC
>TRBV6-5|TRBJ1-1|.|.
CASSSRVGVGNTEAFF
TGTGCCAGCAGTTCCCGCGTCGGGGTAGGGAACACTGAAGCTTTCTTT
>TRBV6-1|TRBJ2-2|.|.
CASSDRVEGGKAVPGELFF
TGTGCCAGCAGTGACAGGGTGGAGGGCGGGAAAGCGGTACCGGGGGAGCTGTTTTTT
>TRBV7-2|TRBJ2-5|.|.
CASSKNWVVLRGSGETQYF
TGTGCCAGCAGCAAAAATTGGGTGGTACTAAGGGGATCAGGAGAGACCCAGTACTTC
>TRBV19|TRBJ1-5|.|.
CASSTGQGQPQHF
TGTGCCAGTTCTACAGGCCAGGGACAGCCCCAGCATTTT
>TRBV5-4|TRBJ2-1|.|TRBD2
CATLLAGVARQFF
TGTGCCACCCTACTAGCGGGGGTAGCAAGGCAGTTCTTC
>TRBV5-1|TRBJ1-5|few|.
CASSLEGDGVQPQHF
TGCGCCAGCAGCTTGGAAGGAGACGGGGTTCAGCCCCAGCATTTT
>TRBV28|TRBJ1-6|.|.
CASSLETSPLHF
TGTGCCAGCAGTTTGGAGACTTCACCCCTCCACTTT
>TRBV21-1|TRBJ1-5|.|.
CASPKSPGLGNQPQHF
TGTGCCAGCCCCAAGTCCCCGGGATTGGGAAATCAGCCCCAGCATTTT
>TRBV19|TRBJ1-2|.|.
CASSIGGSAGYTF
TGTGCCAGTAGTATCGGCGGGTCAGCCGGCTACACCTTC
>TRBV5-1|TRBJ2-5|.|TRBD2
CASSGEGGTQYF
TGCGCCAGTTCCGGGGAGGGCGGGACCCAGTACTTC
>TRBV6-5|TRBJ1-1|.|TRBD1
CASSYSDRDTEAFF
TGTGCCAGCAGTTACTCCGACAGGGACACTGAAGCTTTCTTT
>TRBV5-8|TRBJ2-5|.|.
CASSLEYLMYQETQYF
TGTGCCAGCAGCTTGGAGTACTTGATGTACCAAGAGACCCAGTACTTC